The sequence of this TCR beta chain was determined in a study of beta chain features in type 1 diabetes. Study details: Taken together, all samples contributed roughly 100 million examined sorted cells.

One heparinised blood draw, averaging about 120 mL, came from each donor. Comment on this clone: No antigen is known for it.

The study, taken as a whole, reports: Moderate yet significant TCRB CDR3 shortening was seen in Type 1 diabetes patients in all four CD4+ subsets. Small HLA sub-analyses could not settle whether HLA shapes TCRB rearrangement. Naive, central memory and Treg TCRB repertoires appeared more alike in patients than in healthy donors.

CDR1 and CDR2 (germline): LNHDA, SQIVND (reference sequence). This CDR3 contains 16 residues. V was clipped by 5 bases and J by 3 bases; unmatched bases: 8. Every isolated RNA sample was fully reverse transcribed, so sequencing captured expressed TCRB transcripts. Here immunoSEQ multiplex PCR was the method, and the copy in TCRdb shows in-frame clones only, minus some. The data show about 340,000 clones, around 9.3% seen once. The chain links TRBV19 to TRBJ1-5; 9 nucleotides line up with TRBD1. The sequence derives from a man under 40 with type 1 diabetes. Sequenced input: central memory CD4+ T cells from blood. The DNA of the CDR3 is TGTGCCAGTAGTCGCACCTGGGACAGGGACAATCAGCCCCAGCATTTT. Translating gives CASSRTWDRDNQPQHF.